The 32 T cell receptor beta chains in this list originate from one sample, sequenced in a study. Cells sorted as Tregs were CD4+, CD25+ and CD127-/low. MiXCR, applied by TCRdb to the 5' RACE reads, yields one record per CDR3 protein. The sample includes around 44,000 distinct CDR3 sequences, roughly 21% of them seen just once. The specimen was Tregs sorted from blood. These receptors came from a female donor with breast cancer.

Of note for this clonotype: Relative to the germline gene, one junction end is altered; a read error may explain this. V and J are TRBV27 and TRBJ1-2; 9 bases agree with TRBD1. The CDR3 is 15 residues long. CDR1 and CDR2 from the germline V gene are MNHEY and SMNVEV (reference sequence). The CDR3 DNA is TGTGCCGGCAGTCCTGGGACAGGGTTGAACTATGGCTACACCTTC. This encodes CAGSPGTGLNYGYTF.

This clonotype was recorded many times. This chain links TRBV7-9 with TRBJ2-1; either TRBD1 or TRBD2 may fit D (5 bases each). Trimming removed 5 bases at V and 5 bases at J, with 16 bases between. The CDR3 sequence is 15 residues long. Germline V gene sequence: CDR1 SEHNR, CDR2 FQNEAQ (reference sequence). The CDR3 nucleotides are TGTGCCAGCAGCCCCTGGGGGAGTACGAACAATGAGCAGTTCTTC. Its protein product is CASSPWGSTNNEQFF.

Points on this clonotype: Since a much larger clone is just one base distant, this may be a read error. The chain links TRBV12-3 or TRBV12-4 to TRBJ1-1, with TRBD1 as a possible D gene (5 bases). CDR3 length: 11 amino acids. CDR3: CASGWGTVAFF. The CDR3 region has the DNA TGTGCCTCGGGGTGGGGCACTGTAGCTTTCTTT.

This clonotype was seen at least ten times. This chain joins TRBV4-1 and TRBJ2-1; D gene uncertain. Trimming removed 3 bases at V and 5 bases at J, with 11 bases between. The CDR3 is 14 residues long. Germline assignment: CDR1 MGHRA and CDR2 YSYEKL. The chain's CDR3 is CASSQPKENNEQFF. CDR3 coding DNA: TGCGCCAGCAGCCAGCCGAAGGAAAACAATGAGCAGTTCTTC.

The V call is TRBV3-1, the J call TRBJ2-5; possible D gene TRBD2, 5 bases. The CDR3 extends over 15 amino acids. Trimming took 0 bases from V and 2 from J, leaving 10 bases between them. CDR1 and CDR2 (germline): LGHDT, YNNKEL (reference sequence). CDR3 DNA: TGTGCCAGCAGCCAAGATTTGGGAGCTCAAGAGACCCAGTACTTC. It codes for CASSQDLGAQETQYF.

The chain carries TRBV7-2 and TRBJ2-7; no clear D gene. CDR1 and CDR2 (germline): SGHTA, FQGNSA. This CDR3 has 14 amino acids. Between the trimmed V and J ends, which lost 2 bases and 2 bases, there was a span of 10 bases. DNA for the CDR3: TGTGCCAGCAGCTTAAGGTCTTCGCCCTACGAGCAGTACTTC. Amino acids: CASSLRSSPYEQYF.

V usage is TRBV11-2 and J usage is TRBJ2-1, with 11 nucleotides matching TRBD2. CDR3 size: 16 residues. V lost 5 bases, J lost 7 bases, and 10 bases stayed unmatched. Germline loops: CDR1 SGHAT, CDR2 FQNNGV. CDR3 DNA sequence: TGTGCCAGCAGCCCTCTTCTAGCGGGAGGAGATAATGAGCAGTTCTTC. This gives the protein CASSPLLAGGDNEQFF.

This clonotype was counted only a few times. This sequence joins TRBV11-2 and TRBJ2-3; D unclear. Germline loops: CDR1 SGHAT, CDR2 FQNNGV. Trimming removed 6 bases at V and 1 base at J, with 8 bases between. The CDR3 has 13 amino acids. CDR3 loop: CASRPVRTDTQYF. As DNA, the CDR3 is TGTGCCAGCAGACCCGTCCGCACAGATACGCAGTATTTT.

The rearrangement uses TRBV7-9 and TRBJ1-4, with 7 bases fitting TRBD1. This CDR3 has 14 amino acids. Germline V gene data show CDR1 as SEHNR and CDR2 as FQNEAQ (reference sequence). Trimming removed 5 bases from V and 5 bases from J; junction bases left unmatched: 5. In DNA form, the CDR3 reads TGTGCCAGCAGCGCCAGGGGGACCAATGAAAAACTGTTTTTT. Translated, it gives CASSARGTNEKLFF.

The table lists this clonotype with many counts. This chain uses TRBV4-1 with TRBJ2-7; D possibly corresponds to TRBD2 (6 bases). V gave up 4 bases and J gave up 2 bases, with 18 bases separating them. CDR3 length equals 16 residues. From germline, CDR1 is MGHRA and CDR2 YSYEKL. CDR3 sequence: CASSRTTGIQTYEQYF. The CDR3 nucleotides read TGCGCCAGCAGCCGGACTACCGGGATACAAACCTACGAGCAGTACTTC.

The rearrangement joins TRBV12-2 to TRBJ2-6; the DNA was not used to check the table's D call, TRBD2. TRBV12-2 is a pseudogene segment. The CDR3 totals 18 residues. The CDR3 DNA sequence: TGTGCAAGTCGCCCGCGGGACTCTTCCGGAGGGGGGGCCAACGTCCTGACTTTC. Encoded protein: CASRPRDSSGGGANVLTF.

As for this clonotype: With a much larger clone just one base away, this may be a read error. The chain carries TRBV6-1 and TRBJ1-1; D may be TRBD1 (5 bases). The CDR3 covers 21 residues. V was trimmed by 1 base and J by 2 bases, leaving 29 bases between them. Germline V gene data show CDR1 as MNHNS and CDR2 as SASEGT. CDR3 sequence: CASSEGGSLRWGMGFNTEAFF. The CDR3 region has the DNA TGTGCCAGCAGTGAAGGGGGGTCCCTCCGTTGGGGAATGGGGTTTAACACTGAAGCTTTCTTT.

V usage is TRBV20-1 and J usage is TRBJ1-5, with a weak D call TRBD1 (5 bases). Trimming took 5 bases from V and 4 from J, leaving 9 bases between them. The CDR3 totals 12 residues. Germline loops: CDR1 DFQATT, CDR2 SNEGSKA (reference sequence). The CDR3 loop is CSARQLNQPQHF. Written as DNA, the CDR3 is TGCAGTGCTCGACAGCTTAATCAGCCCCAGCATTTT.

As for this clonotype: The conserved phenylalanine or tryptophan is not found at the CDR3 terminus, so this likely reflects a read error. CDR3 region: CASILGLVRYNEQFS. In DNA form, the CDR3 reads TGTGCCAGCATCCTTGGACTTGTCAGGTACAATGAGCAGTTCTCC. The chain carries TRBV27 and TRBJ2-1; TRBD2 is a possible D gene (5 bases). The CDR3 contains 15 residues. In germline, CDR1 is MNHEY, CDR2 SMNVEV (reference sequence). Trimming left V 7 bases short and J 4 bases short, with 17 bases between.

Comment on this clonotype: The junction differs from germline at one of its ends, possibly a read error. This chain's CDR3 is CASSLVRTAAPSNTEAFF. CDR3 DNA: TGCGCCAGCAGTTTGGTCCGGACAGCGGCCCCATCGAACACTGAAGCTTTCTTT. This chain links TRBV5-1 with TRBJ1-1; D perhaps matches TRBD1 (6 bases). Germline values: CDR1 SGHRS, CDR2 YFSETQ. There are 18 residues in the CDR3.

In its sample, this clonotype was seen many times. The chain carries TRBV9 and TRBJ2-7, with 7 bases identical to TRBD1. The CDR3 is 15 amino acids. The ends lost 0 bases at V and 0 bases at J; junction bases unmatched: 3. Germline loops: CDR1 SGDLS, CDR2 YYNGEE. The CDR3 loop is CASSVGTGDSYEQYF. For the CDR3, the DNA is TGTGCCAGCAGCGTAGGAACAGGGGACTCCTACGAGCAGTACTTC.

Notes on this clonotype: Sequence at one end of the junction differs from germline and may be a read error. The gene calls are TRBV20-1 and TRBJ1-1, with 7 nucleotides matching TRBD1. There are 17 residues in the CDR3. The germline CDR1 and CDR2 sequences are DFQATT and SNEGSKA (reference sequence). CDR3 DNA: TGCAGTGCTAGTTTTAGTCCGGGACAGCTCTTGAACACTGAAGCTCTCTTT. It is translated as CSASFSPGQLLNTEALF.

This chain joins TRBV27 and TRBJ2-7; 7 bases fit TRBD2. This CDR3 has 15 amino acids. Per germline, CDR1 MNHEY and CDR2 SMNVEV (reference sequence). The V and J ends lost 2 bases and 5 bases, in that order; junction bases with no gene match: 9. CDR3 loop: CASSLKGGSTDEQYF. CDR3 nucleotide sequence: TGTGCCAGCAGTTTAAAGGGCGGGAGTACCGACGAGCAGTACTTC.

This clonotype was recorded many times. The rearrangement uses TRBV7-9 and TRBJ2-5; D gene uncertain. This CDR3 comprises 12 residues. Germline lookup yields CDR1 SEHNR and CDR2 FQNEAQ (reference sequence). V shed 5 bases and J shed 4 bases, with 8 bases lying between them. The CDR3 loop is CASSRPLETQYF. CDR3 in DNA: TGTGCCAGCAGCCGACCCCTAGAGACCCAGTACTTC.

Details on this clonotype: One base away lies a much larger clone, so this may be a sequencing read error. The J gene is TRBJ2-7, the V gene TRBV7-8; no firm D call. This CDR3 is built from 16 residues. Germline V gene sequence: CDR1 SGHVS, CDR2 FQNEAQ. As DNA, the CDR3 is TGTGCCAGCGGCTTCTCGGCCACGAAAAGCGCCTACGAGCAGTACTTC. Amino acids: CASGFSATKSAYEQYF. Full variable domain (outside the CDR3, taken from reference TRBV7-8 and TRBJ2-7): GAGVSQSPRYKVAKRGQDVALRCDPISGHVSLFWYQQALGQGPEFLTYFQNEAQLDKSGLPSDRFFAERPEGSVSTLKIQRTQQEDSAVYLCASGFSATKSAYEQYFGPGTRLTVT.

V is TRBV6-6 and J is TRBJ1-1; a possible D gene is TRBD1 (6 bases). Germline values: CDR1 MNHNY, CDR2 SVGAGI (reference sequence). V lost 5 bases, J lost 1 base, and 11 bases lay in between. This CDR3 spans 14 amino acids. CDR3 sequence (DNA): TGTGCCAGCAGTCGCAGGGGCCAGAACACTGAAGCTTTCTTT. Protein product: CASSRRGQNTEAFF.

Of note for this clonotype: This sequence may be a read error, since a much larger clone differs from it by one base. The chain recombines TRBV15 with TRBJ1-2, with D hard to call. The CDR3 runs to 16 residues. Germline values: CDR1 LNHNV, CDR2 YYDKDF (reference sequence). This CDR3 reads CATGRGRGAGRNGYTF. The CDR3 nucleotides read TGTGCCACCGGCAGAGGTCGTGGAGCAGGAAGGAATGGCTACACCTTC.

The chain couples TRBV7-3 to TRBJ2-1; 7 bases fit TRBD1. Germline V gene sequence: CDR1 SGHTA, CDR2 FQGTGA. V lost 5 bases and J lost 6; bases outside the gene matches: 10. The CDR3 covers 15 residues. Written as DNA, the CDR3 is TGTGCCAGCAGCCCTTACTCGACAGGGCCCAATGAGCAGTTCTTC. Translating gives CASSPYSTGPNEQFF.

This clonotype was seen at least ten times. The V call is TRBV7-2, the J call TRBJ2-7; 7 positions match TRBD2. Germline CDR1 SGHTA, CDR2 FQGNSA. This CDR3 is 14 amino acids long. Trimming removed 5 bases from V and 4 bases from J; junction bases left unmatched: 8. CDR3 DNA: TGTGCCAGCAGCGTCAGCGGGACCCAGTACGAGCAGTACTTC. This gives the protein CASSVSGTQYEQYF.

Remarks on this clonotype: Mismatch with germline at one junction end may stem from a read error. V is TRBV7-9 and J is TRBJ2-3; D ambiguous. The CDR3 has 14 residues. The germline gives CDR1 SEHNR, CDR2 FQNEAQ (reference sequence). The CDR3 DNA reads as TGTACCAGCAGCCCCGCCCCAGCGACAGATACGCAGTATTTT. Protein: CTSSPAPATDTQYF.

This rearrangement joins TRBV6-1 to TRBJ2-2, with D unresolved. Germline CDR1 and CDR2: MNHNS and SASEGT. The CDR3 covers 14 residues. Trimming removed 6 bases at V and 3 bases at J, with 11 bases between. The CDR3 DNA reads TGTGCCAGCAGGGAAATTGAGGACACCGGGGAGCTGTTTTTT. Translation: CASREIEDTGELFF.

At least ten counts were recorded for this clonotype. V is TRBV5-1 and J is TRBJ2-7; 7 bases agree with TRBD1. Germline assignment: CDR1 SGHRS and CDR2 YFSETQ. The J segment lost 4 bases and the V segment lost 2 bases, leaving 6 bases of the junction unmatched. The length of the CDR3 is 14 residues. The CDR3 is CASSFQTTGYEQYF. The CDR3 nucleotides are TGCGCCAGCAGCTTCCAGACGACAGGGTACGAGCAGTACTTC.

In its sample, this clonotype was seen a few times. The chain combines TRBV11-2 with TRBJ1-1; TRBD1 aligns across 7 bases. After removal of 5 bases from V and 0 bases from J, the junction contained 9 bases not matched to a gene. This CDR3 spans 16 amino acids. The germline CDR1 and CDR2 sequences are SGHAT and FQNNGV. The CDR3 spells CASSPPRGLMNTEAFF. DNA for the CDR3: TGTGCCAGCAGCCCCCCGAGGGGGCTTATGAACACTGAAGCTTTCTTT.

This clonotype has a handful of counts. The CDR3 DNA is TGTGCCAGCACTCCTAAGGGTGGTTCTTCTGGGGCCAACGTCCTGACTTTC. Its translation is CASTPKGGSSGANVLTF. V and J are TRBV6-1 and TRBJ2-6; D is uncertain. CDR3 length: 17 amino acids. Germline CDR1 reads MNHNS; CDR2 reads SASEGT. Trimming took off 7 bases at V and 1 base at J, with 17 bases between the two ends.

V and J are TRBV6-6 and TRBJ2-7; tentatively, D is TRBD2 (6 bases). CDR3 length equals 16 residues. The germline gives CDR1 MNHNY, CDR2 SVGAGI (reference sequence). Trimming left V 5 bases short and J 0 bases short, with 17 bases between. CDR3 in DNA: TGTGCCAGCAGTCTAGCCGGGAGTGGGAGCTCCTACGAGCAGTACTTC. It encodes CASSLAGSGSSYEQYF.

The V call is TRBV5-4, the J call TRBJ2-7, with D hard to call. Trimming cost V 5 bases and J 0 bases, with 12 bases left between them. The CDR3 covers 14 residues. Germline V gives CDR1 SGHNT, CDR2 YYREEE (reference sequence). CDR3 DNA sequence: TGTGCCAGCAGAAATTCTGAGGACTCCTACGAGCAGTACTTC. This translates into CASRNSEDSYEQYF.

The genes are TRBV11-2 and TRBJ1-5; D unresolved. Germline V gene data show CDR1 as SGHAT and CDR2 as FQNNGV. The CDR3 spans 14 residues. The germline V and J ends were trimmed by 1 base and 2 bases, with 6 bases remaining between them. The CDR3 nucleotides are TGTGCCAGCAGCTTAGGATCGGGCAATCAGCCCCAGCATTTT. This gives the protein CASSLGSGNQPQHF.